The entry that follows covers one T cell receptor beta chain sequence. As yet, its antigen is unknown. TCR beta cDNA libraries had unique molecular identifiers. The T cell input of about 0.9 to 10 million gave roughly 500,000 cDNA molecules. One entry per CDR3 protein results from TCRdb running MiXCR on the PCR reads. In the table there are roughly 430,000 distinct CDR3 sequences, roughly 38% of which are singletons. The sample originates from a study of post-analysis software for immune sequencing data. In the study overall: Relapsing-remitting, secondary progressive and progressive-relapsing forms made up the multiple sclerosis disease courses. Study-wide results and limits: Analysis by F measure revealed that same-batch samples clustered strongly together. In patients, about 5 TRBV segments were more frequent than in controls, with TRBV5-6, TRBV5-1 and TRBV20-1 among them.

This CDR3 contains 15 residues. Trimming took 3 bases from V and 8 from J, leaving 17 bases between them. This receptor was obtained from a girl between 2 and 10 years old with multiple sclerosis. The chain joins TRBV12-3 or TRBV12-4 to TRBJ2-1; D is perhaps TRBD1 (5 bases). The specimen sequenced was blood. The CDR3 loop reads CASSFRLQARDEQFF. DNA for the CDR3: TGTGCCAGCAGTTTCAGGCTCCAGGCCAGGGATGAGCAGTTCTTC.